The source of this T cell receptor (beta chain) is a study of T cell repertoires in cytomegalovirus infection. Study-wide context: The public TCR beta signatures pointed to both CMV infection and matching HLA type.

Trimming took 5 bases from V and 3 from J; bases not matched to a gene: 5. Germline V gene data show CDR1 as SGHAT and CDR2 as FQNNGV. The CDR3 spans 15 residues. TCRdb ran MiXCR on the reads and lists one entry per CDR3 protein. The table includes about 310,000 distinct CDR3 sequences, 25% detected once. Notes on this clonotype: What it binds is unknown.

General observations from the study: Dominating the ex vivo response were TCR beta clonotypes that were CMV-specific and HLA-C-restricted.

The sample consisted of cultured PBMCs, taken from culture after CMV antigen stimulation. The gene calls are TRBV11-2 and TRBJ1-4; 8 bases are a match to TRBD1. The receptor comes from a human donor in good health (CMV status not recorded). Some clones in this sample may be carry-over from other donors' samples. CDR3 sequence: CASSGRQGSNEKLFF. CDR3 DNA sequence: TGTGCCAGCAGCGGCAGACAGGGGTCTAATGAAAAACTGTTTTTT.